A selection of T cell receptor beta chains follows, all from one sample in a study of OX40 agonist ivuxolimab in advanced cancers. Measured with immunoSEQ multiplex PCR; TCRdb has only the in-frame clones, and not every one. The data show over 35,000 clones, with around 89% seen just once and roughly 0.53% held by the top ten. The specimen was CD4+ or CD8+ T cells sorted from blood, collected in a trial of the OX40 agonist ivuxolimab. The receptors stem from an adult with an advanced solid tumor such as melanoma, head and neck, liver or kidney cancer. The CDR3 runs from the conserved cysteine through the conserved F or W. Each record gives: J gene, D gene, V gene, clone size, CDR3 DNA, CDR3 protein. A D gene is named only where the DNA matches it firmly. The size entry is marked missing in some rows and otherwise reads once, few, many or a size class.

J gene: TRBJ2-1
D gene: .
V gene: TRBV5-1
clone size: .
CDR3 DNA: TGCGCCAGCAGCTTGGCCCAAGGGATACAATACAATGAGCAGTTCTTC
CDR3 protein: CASSLAQGIQYNEQFF

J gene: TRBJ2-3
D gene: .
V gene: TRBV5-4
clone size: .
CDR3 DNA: TGTGCCAGCAGCTTTGGAGGGGTTCGCACAGATACGCAGTATTTT
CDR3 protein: CASSFGGVRTDTQYF

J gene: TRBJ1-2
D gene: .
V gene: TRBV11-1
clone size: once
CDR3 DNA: TGTGCCAGCAGCTTAGACCGCGGAGGGGGCTACACCTTC
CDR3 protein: CASSLDRGGGYTF

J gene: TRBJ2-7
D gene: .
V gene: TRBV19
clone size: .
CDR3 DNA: TGTGCCAGTAGTATGGGGGCTGGGTACGAGCAGTACTTC
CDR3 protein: CASSMGAGYEQYF

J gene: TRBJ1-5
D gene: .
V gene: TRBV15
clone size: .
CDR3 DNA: TGTGCCACCAGCAGAGAGAGGGCAAAAGGTCAGCCCCAGCATTTT
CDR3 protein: CATSRERAKGQPQHF

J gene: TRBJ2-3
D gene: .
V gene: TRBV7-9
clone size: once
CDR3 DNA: TGTGCCAGCAGCCCAGGTATTAGCACAGATACGCAGTATTTT
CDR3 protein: CASSPGISTDTQYF

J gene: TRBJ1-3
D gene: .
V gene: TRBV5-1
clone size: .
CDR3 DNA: TGCGCCAGCAGCTGGGGGGCCGGGGGAAACACCATATATTTT
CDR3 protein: CASSWGAGGNTIYF

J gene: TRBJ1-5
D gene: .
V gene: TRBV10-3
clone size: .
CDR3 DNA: TGTGCCATCAGTGATAGGGGCCAGAGCCATCAGCCCCAGCATTTT
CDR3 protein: CAISDRGQSHQPQHF

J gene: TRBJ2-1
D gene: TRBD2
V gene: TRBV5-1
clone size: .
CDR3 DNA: TGCGCCAGCAGCTTCACTAGCGGGGGCCGGGGGTACAATGAGCAGTTCTTC
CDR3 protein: CASSFTSGGRGYNEQFF

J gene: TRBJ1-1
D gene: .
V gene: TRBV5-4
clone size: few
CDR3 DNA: TGTGCCAGCAGCTTGGTCGGGACTGAAGCTTTCTTT
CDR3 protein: CASSLVGTEAFF

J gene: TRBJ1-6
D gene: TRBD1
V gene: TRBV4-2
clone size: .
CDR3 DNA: TGTGCCAGCAGCACTGGACAGGGAGGGACTGGGTCACCCCTCCACTTT
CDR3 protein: CASSTGQGGTGSPLHF

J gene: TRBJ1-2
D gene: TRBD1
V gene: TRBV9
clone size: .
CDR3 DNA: TGTGCCAGCAGCAATCGGGAGGGGGCTGTCAGGAATGGCTACACCTTC
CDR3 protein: CASSNREGAVRNGYTF

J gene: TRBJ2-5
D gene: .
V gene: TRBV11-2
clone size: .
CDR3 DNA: TGTGCCAGCAGCCCCCGGGGGGCGGAGACCCAGTACTTC
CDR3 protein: CASSPRGAETQYF

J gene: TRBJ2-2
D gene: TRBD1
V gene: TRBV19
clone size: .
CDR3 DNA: TGTGCCAGTAGTATGAGGTGGACAGGGGGCTACACCGGGGAGCTGTTTTTT
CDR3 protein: CASSMRWTGGYTGELFF

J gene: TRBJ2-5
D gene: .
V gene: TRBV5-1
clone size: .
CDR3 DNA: TGCGCCAGCAGGGATGGGGGGGCAGAGACCCAGTACTTC
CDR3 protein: CASRDGGAETQYF

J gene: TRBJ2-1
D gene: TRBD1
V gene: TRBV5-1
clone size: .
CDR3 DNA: TGCGCCAGCAGCTCCTTGCCCTCGGGACAGGGGTTGGGTAATGAGCAGTTCTTC
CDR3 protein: CASSSLPSGQGLGNEQFF

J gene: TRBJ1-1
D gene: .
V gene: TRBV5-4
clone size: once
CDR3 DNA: TGTGCCAGCAGCTTGGACCGTATCACTGAAGCTTTCTTT
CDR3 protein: CASSLDRITEAFF

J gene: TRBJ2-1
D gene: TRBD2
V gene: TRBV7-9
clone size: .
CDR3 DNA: TGTGCCAGCAGCCCCCCCCGACTAGTGGGGGGGGACGATGAGCAGTTCTTC
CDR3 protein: CASSPPRLVGGDDEQFF

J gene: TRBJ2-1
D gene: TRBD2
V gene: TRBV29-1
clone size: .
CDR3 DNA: TGCAGCGTTGACCCTAGCGGGGCCTGGCAGTTCTTC
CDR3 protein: CSVDPSGAWQFF

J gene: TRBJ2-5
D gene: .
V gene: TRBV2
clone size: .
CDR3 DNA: TGTGCCAGCAAACGTGAGGAGACCCAGTACTTC
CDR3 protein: CASKREETQYF

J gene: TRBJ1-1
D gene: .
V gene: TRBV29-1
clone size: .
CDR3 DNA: TGCAGCGTCCTTAGGGGGTGGACTGAAGCTTTCTTT
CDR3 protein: CSVLRGWTEAFF

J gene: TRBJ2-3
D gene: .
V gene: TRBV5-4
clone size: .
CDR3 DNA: TGTGCCAGCAGGCCGCTACTAGTGGGGGGGCCAGATACGCAGTATTTT
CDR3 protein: CASRPLLVGGPDTQYF

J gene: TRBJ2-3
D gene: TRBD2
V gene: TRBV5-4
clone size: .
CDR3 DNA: TGTGCCAGCAGCTTGGCGGCTAGCGGGCCGACAGATACGCAGTATTTT
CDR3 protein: CASSLAASGPTDTQYF